This T cell receptor beta chain was documented in a study of blood T cell repertoires in COVID-19 (TCRdb year 2020). For context, the study as a whole: The collaborator samples originated in the United States, Italy and Spain and spanned the acute and convalescent phases of COVID-19. The material from the prospective study consisted of cDNA or gDNA derived from T cells, B-cell-depleted T cells, or PBMCs. Subjects who had been exposed to COVID-19, were actively infected with it, or had recovered from it provided the deeply sampled blood TCRbeta repertoires that made up the dataset. The repertoires were made available in a free public database intended to serve as a resource for research on the immune response to SARS-CoV-2. Samples came from the ongoing ImmuneRACE study (first 160 participants) plus 1,254 subjects from 6 global collaborators. Nearly every sample came with metadata listing a de-identified subject ID, COVID-19 status, age in years and sex. Where available, HLA class I and class II types were obtained from metadata supplied by the sample provider rather than from assay-based typing.

Remarks on this clone: The antigen it binds to is not known. No qualities accompany the bases; no much larger clone lies one base away.

Overall study results and their limits: The amount of clinical and demographic metadata varied by source and participant and was provided uncurated.

Another Seattle source contributed samples from volunteer blood donors who had recovered from COVID-19. Collaborating institutions collected whole blood in K2EDTA tubes following their own protocols. For TCRbeta analysis, collaborator samples were shipped as frozen whole blood, as isolated PBMCs, or as DNA extracted from either sample type. TCRbeta CDR3 regions were amplified from genomic DNA using the immunoSEQ Assay, a bias-controlled multiplex PCR. The original methods were these. The number of nucleated cells in each sample was estimated by amplification of reference gene primers within the assay. To quantify the absolute abundance of each unique TCRbeta CDR3 rearrangement, sequence reads were collapsed and filtered. For each sample, productive Simpson clonality was calculated by taking the square root of Simpson's diversity index across productive rearrangements. The table comes from immuneACCESS by way of TCRdb, which keeps in-frame sequences with V and J called. Part of the clones is missing from these tables; in studies checked, under half for an unresolved V gene and the rest for unknown reasons. That table furnishes V, J and clone size, whereas the DNA furnished D and trimming. The sample table records 200,000 to 250,000 clones; roughly nine tenths of these occur just once. Under 7.5% of the sample lies in the top ten.

The TCR comes from a man in his sixties who had recovered from COVID-19. The sequenced sample consisted of peripheral blood.

The nucleotides read TGTGCCAGTAGTAGGGCCAGGGCCTTCTACGAGCAGTACTTC. Translated, it gives CASSRARAFYEQYF. This receptor chain uses TRBV19 and TRBJ2-7; D gene: possibly TRBD1, on 5 matching bases. In the germline V gene (reference sequence), CDR1 corresponds to LNHDA and CDR2 to SQIVND. Spanning cysteine to phenylalanine, the CDR3 consists of 14 amino acids. Only the CDR3 DNA is retained, 42 bases long and in frame from the first base. Trimming at the junction amounts to 4 bases on V and 3 bases on J, and the germline ends lie 13 bases apart.